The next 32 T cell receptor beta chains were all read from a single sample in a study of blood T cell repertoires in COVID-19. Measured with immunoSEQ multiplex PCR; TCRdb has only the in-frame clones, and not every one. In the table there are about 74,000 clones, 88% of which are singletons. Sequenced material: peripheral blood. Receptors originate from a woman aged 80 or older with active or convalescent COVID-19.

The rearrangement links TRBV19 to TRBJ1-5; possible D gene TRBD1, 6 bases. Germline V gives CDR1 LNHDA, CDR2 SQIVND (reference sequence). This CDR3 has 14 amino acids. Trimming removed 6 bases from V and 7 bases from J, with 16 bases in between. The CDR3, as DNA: TGTGCCAGTAGCGCCACCAACAGGGACCAGCCCCAGCATTTT. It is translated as CASSATNRDQPQHF.

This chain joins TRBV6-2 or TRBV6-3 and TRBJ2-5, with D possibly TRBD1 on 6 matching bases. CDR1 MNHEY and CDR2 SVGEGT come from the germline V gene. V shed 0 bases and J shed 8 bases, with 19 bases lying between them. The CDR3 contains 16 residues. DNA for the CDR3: TGTGCCAGCAGTTACTCGAGGGACATCCTCGATGAAACCCAGTACTTC. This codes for CASSYSRDILDETQYF.

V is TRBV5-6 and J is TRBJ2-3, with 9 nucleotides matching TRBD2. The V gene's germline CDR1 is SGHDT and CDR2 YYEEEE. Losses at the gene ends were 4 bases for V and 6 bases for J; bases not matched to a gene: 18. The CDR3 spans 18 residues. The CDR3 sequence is CASSRIVIAGALWDTQYF. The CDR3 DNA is TGTGCCAGCAGCCGTATCGTAATAGCGGGGGCCCTTTGGGATACGCAGTATTTT. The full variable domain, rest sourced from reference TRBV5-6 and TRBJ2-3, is DAGVTQSPTHLIKTRGQQVTLRCSPKSGHDTVSWYQQALGQGPQFIFQYYEEEERQRGNFPDRFSGHQFPNYSSELNVNALLLGDSALYLCASSRIVIAGALWDTQYFGPGTRLTVL.

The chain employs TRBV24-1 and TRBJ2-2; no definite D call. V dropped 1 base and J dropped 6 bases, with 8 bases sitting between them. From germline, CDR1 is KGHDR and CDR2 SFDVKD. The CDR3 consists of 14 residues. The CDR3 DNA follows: TGTGCCACCAGTGATTTAACGGGTCCCGGGGAGCTGTTTTTT. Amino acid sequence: CATSDLTGPGELFF.

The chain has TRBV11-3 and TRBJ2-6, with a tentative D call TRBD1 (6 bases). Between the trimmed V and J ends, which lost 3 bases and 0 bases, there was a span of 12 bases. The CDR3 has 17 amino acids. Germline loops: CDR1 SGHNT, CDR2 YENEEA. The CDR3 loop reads CASSFGLGASGANVLTF. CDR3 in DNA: TGTGCCAGCAGCTTCGGGTTGGGGGCCTCTGGGGCCAACGTCCTGACTTTC.

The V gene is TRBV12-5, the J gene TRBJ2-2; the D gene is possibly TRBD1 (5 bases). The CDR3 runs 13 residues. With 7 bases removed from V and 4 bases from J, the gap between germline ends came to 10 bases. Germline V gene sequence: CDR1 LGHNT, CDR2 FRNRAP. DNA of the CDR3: TGTGCTAGTGTAGCCAGGGTCACCGGGGAGCTGTTTTTT. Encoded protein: CASVARVTGELFF.

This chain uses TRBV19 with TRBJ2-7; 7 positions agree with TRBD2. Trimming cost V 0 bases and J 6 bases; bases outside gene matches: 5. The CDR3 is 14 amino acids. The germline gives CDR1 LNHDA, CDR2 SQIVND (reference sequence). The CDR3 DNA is TGTGCCAGTAGTATAGAGCCTAGCGGTGGCGAGCAGTACTTC. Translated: CASSIEPSGGEQYF. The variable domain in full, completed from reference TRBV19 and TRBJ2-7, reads DGGITQSPKYLFRKEGQNVTLSCEQNLNHDAMYWYRQDPGQGLRLIYYSQIVNDFQKGDIAEGYSVSREKKESFPLTVTSAQKNPTAFYLCASSIEPSGGEQYFGPGTRLTVT.

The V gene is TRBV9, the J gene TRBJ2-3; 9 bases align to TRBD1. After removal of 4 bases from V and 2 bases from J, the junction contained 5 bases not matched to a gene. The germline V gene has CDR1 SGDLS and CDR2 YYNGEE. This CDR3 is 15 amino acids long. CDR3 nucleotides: TGTGCCAGCAGCCCCGGACAGGGGTACACAGATACGCAGTATTTT. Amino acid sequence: CASSPGQGYTDTQYF.

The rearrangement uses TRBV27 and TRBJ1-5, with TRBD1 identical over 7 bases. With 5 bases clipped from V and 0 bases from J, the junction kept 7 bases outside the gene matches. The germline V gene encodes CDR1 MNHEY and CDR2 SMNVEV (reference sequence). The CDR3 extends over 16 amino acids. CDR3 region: CASSPRNRGSNQPQHF. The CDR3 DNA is TGTGCCAGCAGTCCGAGAAACAGGGGTAGCAATCAGCCCCAGCATTTT.

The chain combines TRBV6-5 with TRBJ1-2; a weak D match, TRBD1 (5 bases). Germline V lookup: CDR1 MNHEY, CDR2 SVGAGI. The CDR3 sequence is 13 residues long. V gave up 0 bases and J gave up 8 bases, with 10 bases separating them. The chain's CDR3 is CASSYSGGEGYTF. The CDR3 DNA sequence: TGTGCCAGCAGTTACTCGGGGGGGGAAGGCTACACCTTC.

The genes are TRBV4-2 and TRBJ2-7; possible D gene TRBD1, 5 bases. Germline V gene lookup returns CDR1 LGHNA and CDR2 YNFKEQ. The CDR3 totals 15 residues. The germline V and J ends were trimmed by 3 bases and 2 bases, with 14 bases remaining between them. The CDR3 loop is CASSHLYGQPYEQYF. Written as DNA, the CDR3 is TGTGCCAGCAGCCACCTGTACGGACAACCCTACGAGCAGTACTTC.

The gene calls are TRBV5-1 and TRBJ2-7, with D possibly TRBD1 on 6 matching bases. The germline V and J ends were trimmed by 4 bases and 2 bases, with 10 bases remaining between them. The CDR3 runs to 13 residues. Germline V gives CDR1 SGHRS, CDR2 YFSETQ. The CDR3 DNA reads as TGCGCCAGCAGCACAGGACAGACCTACGAGCAGTACTTC. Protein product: CASSTGQTYEQYF. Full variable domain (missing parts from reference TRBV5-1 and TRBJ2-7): KAGVTQTPRYLIKTRGQQVTLSCSPISGHRSVSWYQQTPGQGLQFLFEYFSETQRNKGNFPGRFSGRQFSNSRSEMNVSTLELGDSALYLCASSTGQTYEQYFGPGTRLTVT.

The CDR3 loop reads CASSLEVGDRSNTEAFF. CDR3 nucleotide sequence: TGCGCCAGCAGCTTGGAGGTGGGGGACAGGTCCAACACTGAAGCTTTCTTT. The V gene is TRBV5-1, the J gene TRBJ1-1; 8 bases align to TRBD1. The CDR3 has 17 residues. CDR1 and CDR2 from the germline V gene are SGHRS and YFSETQ. The J segment lost 2 bases and the V segment lost 0 bases, leaving 9 bases of the junction unmatched.

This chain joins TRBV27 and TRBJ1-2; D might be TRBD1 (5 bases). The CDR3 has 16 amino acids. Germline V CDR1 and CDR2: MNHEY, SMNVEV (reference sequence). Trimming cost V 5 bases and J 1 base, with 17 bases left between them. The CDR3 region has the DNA TGTGCCAGCAGTCCTCGGGGGGGTAACCTTAACTATGGCTACACCTTC. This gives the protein CASSPRGGNLNYGYTF.

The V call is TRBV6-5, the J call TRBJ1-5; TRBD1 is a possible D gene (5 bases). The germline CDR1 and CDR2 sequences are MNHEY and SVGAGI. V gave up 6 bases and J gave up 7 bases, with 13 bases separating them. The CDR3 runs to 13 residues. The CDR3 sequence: CASRKGVGQPQHF. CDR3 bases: TGTGCCAGCAGGAAAGGGGTGGGGCAGCCCCAGCATTTT.

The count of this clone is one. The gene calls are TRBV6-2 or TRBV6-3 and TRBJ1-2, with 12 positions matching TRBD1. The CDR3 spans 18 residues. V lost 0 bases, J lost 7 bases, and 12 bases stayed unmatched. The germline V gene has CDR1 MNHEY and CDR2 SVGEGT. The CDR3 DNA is TGTGCCAGCAGTTACTCCGCGGTTTTGGGACAGGGGGCCGGTGGCTACACCTTC. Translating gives CASSYSAVLGQGAGGYTF.

This chain's CDR3 is CSAGTGNSNQPQHF. The CDR3 DNA sequence: TGCAGCGCTGGGACAGGCAATAGCAATCAGCCCCAGCATTTT. The genes are TRBV29-1 and TRBJ1-5; 8 positions agree with TRBD1. Germline CDR1 SQVTM, CDR2 ANQGSEA. The CDR3 length is 14 residues. V was clipped by 7 bases and J by 0 bases; unmatched bases: 5.

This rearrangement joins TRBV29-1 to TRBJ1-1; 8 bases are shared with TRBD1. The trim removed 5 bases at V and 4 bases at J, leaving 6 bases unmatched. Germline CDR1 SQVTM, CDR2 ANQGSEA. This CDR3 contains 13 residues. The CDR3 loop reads CSVYQGAPTEAFF. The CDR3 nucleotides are TGCAGCGTTTACCAGGGGGCGCCCACTGAAGCTTTCTTT.

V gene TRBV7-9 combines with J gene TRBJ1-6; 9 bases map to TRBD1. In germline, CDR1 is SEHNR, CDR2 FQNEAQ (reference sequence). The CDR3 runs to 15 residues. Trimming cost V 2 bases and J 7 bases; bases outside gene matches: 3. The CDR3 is CASSLSTGGNSPLHF. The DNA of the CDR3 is TGTGCCAGCAGCTTAAGCACAGGGGGCAATTCACCCCTCCACTTT.

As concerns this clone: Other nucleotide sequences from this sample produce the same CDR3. CDR3 sequence: CAIGQYGYTF. DNA for the CDR3: TGTGCCATCGGACAGTATGGCTACACCTTC. The chain is built from TRBV10-3 and TRBJ1-2, with a tentative D call TRBD1 (6 bases). The CDR3 loop spans 10 amino acids. The V gene lost 8 bases and the J gene lost 5 bases, with 6 bases spanning the gap. CDR1 ENHRY and CDR2 SYGVKD come from the germline V gene.

The CDR3: CASSLGAAIDSGANVLTF. CDR3 nucleotide sequence: TGTGCCAGCAGCTTGGGGGCAGCCATAGACTCTGGGGCCAACGTCCTGACTTTC. This chain links TRBV5-5 with TRBJ2-6; no clear D gene. This CDR3 region has 18 residues. Germline CDR1 reads SGHKS; CDR2 reads YYEKEE (reference sequence). Between the trimmed V and J ends, which lost 0 bases and 0 bases, there was a span of 13 bases.

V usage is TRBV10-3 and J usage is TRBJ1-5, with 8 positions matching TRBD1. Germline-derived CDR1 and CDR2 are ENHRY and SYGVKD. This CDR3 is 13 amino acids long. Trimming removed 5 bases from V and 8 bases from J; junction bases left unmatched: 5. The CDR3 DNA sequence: TGTGCCATCAGTCGACAGGGGCCGGAGCCCCAGCATTTT. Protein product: CAISRQGPEPQHF.

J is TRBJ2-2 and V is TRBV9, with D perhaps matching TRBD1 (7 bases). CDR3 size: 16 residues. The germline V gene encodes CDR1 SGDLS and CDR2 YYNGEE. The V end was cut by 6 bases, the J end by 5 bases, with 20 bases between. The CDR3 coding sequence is TGTGCCAGCACCCCCAGATGGCAGGGGGGAACCGGGGAGCTGTTTTTT. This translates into CASTPRWQGGTGELFF.

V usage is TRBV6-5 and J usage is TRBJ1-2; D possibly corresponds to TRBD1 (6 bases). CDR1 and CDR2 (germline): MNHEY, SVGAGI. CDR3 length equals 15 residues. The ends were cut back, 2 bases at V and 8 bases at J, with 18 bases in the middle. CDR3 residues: CASSYSEDRQRGYTF. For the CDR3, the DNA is TGTGCCAGCAGTTACAGTGAGGACAGACAGAGGGGCTACACCTTC.

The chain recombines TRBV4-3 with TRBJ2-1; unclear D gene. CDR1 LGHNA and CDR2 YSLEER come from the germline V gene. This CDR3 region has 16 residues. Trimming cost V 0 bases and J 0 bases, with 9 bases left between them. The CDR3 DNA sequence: TGCGCCAGCAGCCAAGATCTAGGCTTCTCCTACAATGAGCAGTTCTTC. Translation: CASSQDLGFSYNEQFF.

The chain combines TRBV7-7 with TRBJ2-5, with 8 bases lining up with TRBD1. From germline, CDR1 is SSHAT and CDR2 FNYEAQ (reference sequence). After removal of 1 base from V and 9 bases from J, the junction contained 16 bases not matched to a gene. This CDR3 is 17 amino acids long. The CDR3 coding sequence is TGTGCCAGCAGCTTAGGGCGAGGGACAGGCACCAATGGGGCCCAGTACTTC. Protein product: CASSLGRGTGTNGAQYF.

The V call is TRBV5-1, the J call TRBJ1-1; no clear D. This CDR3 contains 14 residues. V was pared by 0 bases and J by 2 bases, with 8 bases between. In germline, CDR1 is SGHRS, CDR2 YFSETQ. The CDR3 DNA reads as TGCGCCAGCAGCTTGGTTCCTCCTAACACTGAAGCTTTCTTT. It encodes CASSLVPPNTEAFF.

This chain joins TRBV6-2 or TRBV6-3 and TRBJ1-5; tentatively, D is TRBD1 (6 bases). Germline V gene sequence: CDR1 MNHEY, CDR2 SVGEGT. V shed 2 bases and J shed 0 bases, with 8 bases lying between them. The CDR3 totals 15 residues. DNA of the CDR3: TGTGCCAGCAGTTACGGGACAAATAGCAATCAGCCCCAGCATTTT. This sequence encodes CASSYGTNSNQPQHF.

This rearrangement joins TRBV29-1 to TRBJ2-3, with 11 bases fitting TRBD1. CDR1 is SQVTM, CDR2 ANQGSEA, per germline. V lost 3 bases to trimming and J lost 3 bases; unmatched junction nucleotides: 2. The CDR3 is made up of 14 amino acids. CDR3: CSVEGQGGTDTQYF. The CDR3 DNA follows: TGCAGCGTTGAGGGACAGGGGGGTACAGATACGCAGTATTTT.

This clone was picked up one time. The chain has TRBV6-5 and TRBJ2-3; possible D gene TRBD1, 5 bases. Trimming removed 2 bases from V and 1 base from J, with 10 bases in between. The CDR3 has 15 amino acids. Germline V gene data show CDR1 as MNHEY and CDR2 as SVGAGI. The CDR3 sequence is CASSYETDRTDTQYF. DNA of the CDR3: TGTGCCAGCAGTTACGAGACAGACCGCACAGATACGCAGTATTTT.

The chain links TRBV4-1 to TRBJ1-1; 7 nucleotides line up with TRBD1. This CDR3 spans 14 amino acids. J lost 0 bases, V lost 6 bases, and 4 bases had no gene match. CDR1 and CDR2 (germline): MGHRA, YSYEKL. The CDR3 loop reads CASSYRGVNTEAFF. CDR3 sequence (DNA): TGCGCCAGCAGTTACAGGGGTGTGAACACTGAAGCTTTCTTT.

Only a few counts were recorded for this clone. CDR3 DNA sequence: TGTGCCAGCAGCCGCCTAGCGGGGAAAAACACCGGGGAGCTGTTTTTT. Translated, it gives CASSRLAGKNTGELFF. This chain links TRBV3-1 (or the pseudogene TRBV3-2) with TRBJ2-2; 9 nucleotides align to TRBD2. The CDR3 is made up of 16 amino acids. Trimming cost V 4 bases and J 2 bases; bases outside gene matches: 5. Germline V gene lookup returns CDR1 LGHDT and CDR2 YNNKEL (reference sequence).